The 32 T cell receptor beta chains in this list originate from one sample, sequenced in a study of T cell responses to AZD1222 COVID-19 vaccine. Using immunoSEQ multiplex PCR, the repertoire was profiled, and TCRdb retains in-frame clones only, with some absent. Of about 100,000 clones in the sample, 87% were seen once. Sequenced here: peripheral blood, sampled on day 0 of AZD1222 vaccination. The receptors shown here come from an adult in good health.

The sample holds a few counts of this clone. This CDR3 reads CASSERPGGGEQFF. The CDR3 DNA reads TGTGCCAGCAGCGAGCGGCCGGGGGGTGGTGAGCAGTTCTTC. The rearrangement links TRBV5-4 to TRBJ2-1, with 7 positions matching TRBD2. V gave up 4 bases and J gave up 9 bases; unmatched junction bases: 10. The CDR3 is 14 residues long. Germline V gene data show CDR1 as SGHNT and CDR2 as YYREEE (reference sequence).

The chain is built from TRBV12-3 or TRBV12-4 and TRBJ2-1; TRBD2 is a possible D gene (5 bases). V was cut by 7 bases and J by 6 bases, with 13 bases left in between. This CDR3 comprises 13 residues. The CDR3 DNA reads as TGTGCCAGCACGAACGGAGCGGTCAATGAGCAGTTCTTC. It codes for CASTNGAVNEQFF.

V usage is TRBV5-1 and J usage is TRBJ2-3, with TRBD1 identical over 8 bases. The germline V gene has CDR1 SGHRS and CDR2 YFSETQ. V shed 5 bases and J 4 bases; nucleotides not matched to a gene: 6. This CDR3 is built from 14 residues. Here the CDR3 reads CASRWQGAADTQYF. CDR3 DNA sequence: TGCGCCAGCAGGTGGCAGGGGGCTGCAGATACGCAGTATTTT.

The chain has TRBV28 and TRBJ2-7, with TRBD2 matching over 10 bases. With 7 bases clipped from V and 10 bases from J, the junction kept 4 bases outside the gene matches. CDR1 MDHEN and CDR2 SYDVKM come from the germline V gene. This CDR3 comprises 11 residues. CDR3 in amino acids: CASTVAGGQYF. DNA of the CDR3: TGTGCCAGCACCGTAGCGGGGGGCCAGTACTTC.

CDR3 residues: CASSPPGGATGNTIYF. The CDR3, as DNA: TGTGCCAGCTCACCACCTGGAGGAGCTACTGGAAACACCATATATTTT. The chain couples TRBV18 to TRBJ1-3; D is uncertain. The CDR3 is made up of 16 amino acids. Germline V lookup: CDR1 KGHSH, CDR2 LQKENI. V was pared by 0 bases and J by 2 bases, with 11 bases between.

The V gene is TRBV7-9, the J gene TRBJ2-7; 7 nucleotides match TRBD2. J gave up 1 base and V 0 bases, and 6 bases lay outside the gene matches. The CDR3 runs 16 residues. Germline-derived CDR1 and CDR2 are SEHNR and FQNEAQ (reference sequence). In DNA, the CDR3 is TGTGCCAGCAGCTTAGCGAGCGCTAGCGGTTCCTACGAGCAGTACTTC. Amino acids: CASSLASASGSYEQYF.

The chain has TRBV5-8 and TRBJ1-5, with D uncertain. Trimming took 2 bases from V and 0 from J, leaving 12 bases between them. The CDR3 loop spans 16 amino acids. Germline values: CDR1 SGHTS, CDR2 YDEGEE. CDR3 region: CASSFIRAGSNQPQHF. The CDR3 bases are TGTGCCAGCAGCTTCATACGCGCGGGTAGCAATCAGCCCCAGCATTTT.

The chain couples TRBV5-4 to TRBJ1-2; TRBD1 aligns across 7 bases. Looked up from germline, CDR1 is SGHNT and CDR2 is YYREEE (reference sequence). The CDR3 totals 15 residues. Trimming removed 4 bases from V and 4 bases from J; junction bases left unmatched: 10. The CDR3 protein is CASSQRAGTAYGYTF. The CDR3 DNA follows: TGTGCCAGCAGCCAAAGGGCCGGGACAGCCTATGGCTACACCTTC.

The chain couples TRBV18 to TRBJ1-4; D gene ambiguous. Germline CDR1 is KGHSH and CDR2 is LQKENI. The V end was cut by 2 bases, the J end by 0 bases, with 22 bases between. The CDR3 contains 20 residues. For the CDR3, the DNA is TGTGCCAGCTCACCAAATAGGATCTACGGTACGGGGACAACTAATGAAAAACTGTTTTTT. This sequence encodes CASSPNRIYGTGTTNEKLFF.

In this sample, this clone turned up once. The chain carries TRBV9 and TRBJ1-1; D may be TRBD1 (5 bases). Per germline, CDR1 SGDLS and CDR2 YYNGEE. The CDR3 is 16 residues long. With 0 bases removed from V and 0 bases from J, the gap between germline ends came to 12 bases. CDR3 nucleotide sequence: TGTGCCAGCAGCGTAGATTCGGGGCGGCTGAACACTGAAGCTTTCTTT. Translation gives CASSVDSGRLNTEAFF. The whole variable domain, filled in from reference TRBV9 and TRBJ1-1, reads DSGVTQTPKHLITATGQRVTLRCSPRSGDLSVYWYQQSLDQGLQFLIQYYNGEERAKGNILERFSAQQFPDLHSELNLSSLELGDSALYFCASSVDSGRLNTEAFFGQGTRLTVV.

The CDR3 region has the DNA TGTGCCAGCAGTCAAGGGACCGAACGAAAGGGGTTCTTC. Translating gives CASSQGTERKGFF. The V call is TRBV12-3 or TRBV12-4, the J call TRBJ2-1; D might be TRBD1 or TRBD2, each matching 5 bases. The V end was cut by 5 bases, the J end by 15 bases, with 20 bases between. This CDR3 has 13 residues.

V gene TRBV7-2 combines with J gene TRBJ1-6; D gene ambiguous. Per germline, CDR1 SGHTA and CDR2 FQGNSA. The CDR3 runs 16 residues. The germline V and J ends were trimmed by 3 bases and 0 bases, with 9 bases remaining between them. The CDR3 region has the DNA TGTGCCAGCAGCTTTCGTTTTGGCTCCTATAATTCACCCCTCCACTTT. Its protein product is CASSFRFGSYNSPLHF.

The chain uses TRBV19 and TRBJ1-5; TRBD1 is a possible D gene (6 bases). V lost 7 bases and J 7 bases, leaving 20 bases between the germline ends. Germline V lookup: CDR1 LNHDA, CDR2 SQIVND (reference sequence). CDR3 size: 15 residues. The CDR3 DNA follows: TGTGCCAGTAAGTCAGTACAGGGTTTAGGCCAGCCCCAGCATTTT. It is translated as CASKSVQGLGQPQHF. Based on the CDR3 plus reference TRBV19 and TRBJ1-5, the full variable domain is DGGITQSPKYLFRKEGQNVTLSCEQNLNHDAMYWYRQDPGQGLRLIYYSQIVNDFQKGDIAEGYSVSREKKESFPLTVTSAQKNPTAFYLCASKSVQGLGQPQHFGDGTRLSIL.

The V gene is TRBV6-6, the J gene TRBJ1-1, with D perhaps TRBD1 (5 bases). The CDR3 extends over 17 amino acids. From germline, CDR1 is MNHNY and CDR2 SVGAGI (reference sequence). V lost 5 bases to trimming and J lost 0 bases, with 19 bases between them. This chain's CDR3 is CASSPTRGFSMNTEAFF. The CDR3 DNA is TGTGCCAGCAGTCCCACTCGGGGGTTTAGCATGAACACTGAAGCTTTCTTT.

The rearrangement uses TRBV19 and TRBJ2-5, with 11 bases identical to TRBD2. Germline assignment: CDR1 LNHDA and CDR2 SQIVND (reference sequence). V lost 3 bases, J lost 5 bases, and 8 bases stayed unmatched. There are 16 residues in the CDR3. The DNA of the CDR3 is TGTGCCAGTAGTATGGGCCCACTAGCGGGAGAGGAGACCCAGTACTTC. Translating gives CASSMGPLAGEETQYF.

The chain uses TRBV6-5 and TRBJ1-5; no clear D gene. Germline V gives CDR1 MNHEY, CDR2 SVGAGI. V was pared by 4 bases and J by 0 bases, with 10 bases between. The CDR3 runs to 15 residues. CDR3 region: CASSSDGNSNQPQHF. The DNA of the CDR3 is TGTGCCAGCAGTTCCGACGGTAATAGCAATCAGCCCCAGCATTTT.

The CDR3 spells CASSLGEGDEQYF. CDR3 coding DNA: TGTGCCAGCAGCTTAGGGGAGGGTGACGAGCAGTACTTC. The rearrangement joins TRBV7-6 to TRBJ2-7; TRBD2 aligns across 7 bases. V lost 1 base, J lost 5 bases, and 2 bases stayed unmatched. Germline CDR1 reads SGHVS; CDR2 reads FNYEAQ. The CDR3 runs to 13 residues.

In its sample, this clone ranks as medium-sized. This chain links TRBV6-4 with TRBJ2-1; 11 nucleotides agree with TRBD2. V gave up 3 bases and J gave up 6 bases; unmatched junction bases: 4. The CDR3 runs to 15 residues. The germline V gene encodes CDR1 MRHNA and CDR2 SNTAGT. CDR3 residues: CASSELAGAFNEQFF. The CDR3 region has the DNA TGTGCCAGCAGTGAACTAGCGGGGGCCTTCAATGAGCAGTTCTTC.

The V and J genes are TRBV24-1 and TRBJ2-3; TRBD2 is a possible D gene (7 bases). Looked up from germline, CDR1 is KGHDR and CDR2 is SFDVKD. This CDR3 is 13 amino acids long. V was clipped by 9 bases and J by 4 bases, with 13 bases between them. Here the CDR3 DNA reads TGTGCCACCTCGGGGGGCGTGTCAGATACGCAGTATTTT. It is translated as CATSGGVSDTQYF.

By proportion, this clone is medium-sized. The DNA of the CDR3 is TGTGCCAGCAGCGTAGGGACCGTCGGGGAGACCCAGTACTTC. It encodes CASSVGTVGETQYF. The chain combines TRBV9 with TRBJ2-5; D not certain. Trimming left V 0 bases short and J 5 bases short, with 11 bases between. This CDR3 is built from 14 residues. The germline CDR1 and CDR2 sequences are SGDLS and YYNGEE.

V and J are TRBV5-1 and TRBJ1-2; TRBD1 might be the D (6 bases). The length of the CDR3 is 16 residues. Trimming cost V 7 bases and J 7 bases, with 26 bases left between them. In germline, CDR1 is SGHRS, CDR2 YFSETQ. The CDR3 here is CASSSGGAGRSGGYTF. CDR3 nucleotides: TGCGCCAGCTCCTCTGGGGGGGCAGGGCGATCGGGTGGCTACACCTTC.

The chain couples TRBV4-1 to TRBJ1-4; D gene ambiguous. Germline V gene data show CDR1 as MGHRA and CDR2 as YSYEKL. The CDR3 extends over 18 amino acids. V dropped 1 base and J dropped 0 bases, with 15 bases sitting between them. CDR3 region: CASSQVLRARATNEKLFF. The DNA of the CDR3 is TGCGCCAGCAGCCAAGTCCTAAGGGCTCGAGCAACTAATGAAAAACTGTTTTTT.

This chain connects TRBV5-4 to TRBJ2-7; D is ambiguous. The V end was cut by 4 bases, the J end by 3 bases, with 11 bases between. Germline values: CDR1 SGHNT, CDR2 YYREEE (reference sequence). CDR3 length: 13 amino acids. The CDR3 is CASSPSPNYEQYF. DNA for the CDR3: TGTGCCAGCAGCCCCTCTCCTAACTACGAGCAGTACTTC. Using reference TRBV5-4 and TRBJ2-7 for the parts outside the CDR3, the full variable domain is ETGVTQSPTHLIKTRGQQVTLRCSSQSGHNTVSWYQQALGQGPQFIFQYYREEENGRGNFPPRFSGLQFPNYSSELNVNALELDDSALYLCASSPSPNYEQYFGPGTRLTVT.

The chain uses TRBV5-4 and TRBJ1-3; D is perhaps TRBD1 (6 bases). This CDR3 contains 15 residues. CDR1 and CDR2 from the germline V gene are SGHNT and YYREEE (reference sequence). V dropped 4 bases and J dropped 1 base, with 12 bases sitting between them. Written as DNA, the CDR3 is TGTGCCAGCAGCCTAGACAGGCGTTCTGGAAACACCATATATTTT. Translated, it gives CASSLDRRSGNTIYF.

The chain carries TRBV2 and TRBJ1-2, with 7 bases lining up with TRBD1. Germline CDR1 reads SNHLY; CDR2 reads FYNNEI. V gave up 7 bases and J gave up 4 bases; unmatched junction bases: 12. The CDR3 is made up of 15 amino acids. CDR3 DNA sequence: TGTGCCAGCAAAGAAAGGGGGGACAGTGGCTATGGCTACACCTTC. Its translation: CASKERGDSGYGYTF.

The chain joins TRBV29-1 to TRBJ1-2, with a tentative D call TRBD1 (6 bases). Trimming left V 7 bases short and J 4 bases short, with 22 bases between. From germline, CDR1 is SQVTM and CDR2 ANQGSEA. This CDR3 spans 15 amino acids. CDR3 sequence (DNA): TGCAGCGCCACCGCGGGGGGCGGTATCCCCTATGGCTACACCTTC. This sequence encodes CSATAGGGIPYGYTF.

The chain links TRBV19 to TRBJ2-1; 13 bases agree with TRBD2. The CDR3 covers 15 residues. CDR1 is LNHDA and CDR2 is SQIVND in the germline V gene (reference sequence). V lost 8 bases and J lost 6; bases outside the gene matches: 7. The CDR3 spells CASVRTSGRVNEQFF. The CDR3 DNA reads TGTGCCAGTGTCAGGACTAGCGGGAGAGTCAATGAGCAGTTCTTC.

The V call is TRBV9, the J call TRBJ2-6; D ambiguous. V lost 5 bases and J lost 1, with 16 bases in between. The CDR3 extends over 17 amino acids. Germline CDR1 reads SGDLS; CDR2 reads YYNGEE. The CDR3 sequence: CASSADPVPSGANVLTF. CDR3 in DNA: TGTGCCAGCAGTGCTGACCCGGTCCCTTCTGGGGCCAACGTCCTGACTTTC.

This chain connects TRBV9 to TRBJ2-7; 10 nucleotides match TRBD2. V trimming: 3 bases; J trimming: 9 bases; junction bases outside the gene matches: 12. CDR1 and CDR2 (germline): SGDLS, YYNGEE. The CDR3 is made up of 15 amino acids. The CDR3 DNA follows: TGTGCCAGCAGCGCTGGACTAGCGGTCCAGAGTGTGCAGTACTTC. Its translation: CASSAGLAVQSVQYF.

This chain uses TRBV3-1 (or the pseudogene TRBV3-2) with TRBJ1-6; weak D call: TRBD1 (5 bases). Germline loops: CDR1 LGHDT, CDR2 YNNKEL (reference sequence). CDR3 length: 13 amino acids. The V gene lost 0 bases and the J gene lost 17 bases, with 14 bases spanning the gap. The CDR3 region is CASSQEGQGLFHF. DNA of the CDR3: TGTGCCAGCAGCCAAGAGGGCCAGGGCCTTTTCCACTTT.

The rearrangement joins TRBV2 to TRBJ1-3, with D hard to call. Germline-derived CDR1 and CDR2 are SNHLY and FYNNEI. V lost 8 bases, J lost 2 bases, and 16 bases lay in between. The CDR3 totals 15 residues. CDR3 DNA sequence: TGTGCCAGCCGGCGGGAGTCTCTTGCTGGAAACACCATATATTTT. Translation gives CASRRESLAGNTIYF.

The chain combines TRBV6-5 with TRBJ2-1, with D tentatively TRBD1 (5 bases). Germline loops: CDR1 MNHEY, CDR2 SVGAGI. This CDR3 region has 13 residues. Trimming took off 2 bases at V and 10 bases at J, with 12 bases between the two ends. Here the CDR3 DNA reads TGTGCCAGCAGTTACACCACGACAGCCGAGCAGTTCTTC. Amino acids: CASSYTTTAEQFF.